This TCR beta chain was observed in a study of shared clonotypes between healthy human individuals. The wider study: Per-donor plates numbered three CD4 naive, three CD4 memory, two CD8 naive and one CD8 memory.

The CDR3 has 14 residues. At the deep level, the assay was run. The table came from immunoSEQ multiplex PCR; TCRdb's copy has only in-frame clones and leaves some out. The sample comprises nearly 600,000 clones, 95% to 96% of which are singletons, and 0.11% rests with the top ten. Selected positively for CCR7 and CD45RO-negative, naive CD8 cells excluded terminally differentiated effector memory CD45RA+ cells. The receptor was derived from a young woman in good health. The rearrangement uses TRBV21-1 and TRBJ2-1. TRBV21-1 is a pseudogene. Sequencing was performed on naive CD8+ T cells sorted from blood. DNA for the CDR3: TGTGCCAGCAGCAAACCGCTTGGCACTAATGAGCAGTTCTTC. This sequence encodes CASSKPLGTNEQFF.